The next 5 T cell receptor beta chains were all read from a single sample in a study of blood T cell repertoires in COVID-19. Profiling relied on immunoSEQ multiplex PCR, and the TCRdb table lists in-frame clones only, not all of them. The sample records over 300,000 clones, roughly 90% being singletons. The material sequenced was PBMCs or T cells enriched from blood (not recorded which). The receptors stem from a woman aged 30 to 39 with acute COVID-19.

The chain couples TRBV12-5 to TRBJ2-2, with D perhaps matching TRBD2 (6 bases). The germline V gene has CDR1 LGHNT and CDR2 FRNRAP. Trimming pared 5 bases from V and 3 bases from J, leaving 13 bases between. The CDR3 is 15 amino acids. The CDR3, as DNA: TGTGCTAGTGGTGCCGCGGGACGGGACACCGGGGAGCTGTTTTTT. Translated, it gives CASGAAGRDTGELFF.

The table lists this clone with a count of one. This rearrangement joins TRBV12-5 to TRBJ2-1, with 9 positions matching TRBD2. Germline CDR1 and CDR2: LGHNT and FRNRAP. This CDR3 contains 16 residues. V trimming: 0 bases; J trimming: 8 bases; junction bases outside the gene matches: 8. This CDR3 is CASGLVGGGDSHEQFF. As DNA, the CDR3 is TGTGCTAGTGGTTTGGTCGGCGGGGGGGATTCCCATGAGCAGTTCTTC.

J is TRBJ1-1 and V is TRBV30; D may be TRBD1 (5 bases). Deletions cut 3 bases from V and 7 bases from J, with 12 bases between. CDR1 and CDR2 from the germline V gene are GTSNPN and SVGIG (reference sequence). CDR3 length: 12 amino acids. CDR3 sequence: CAWSDSSLEAFF. The CDR3 region has the DNA TGTGCCTGGAGCGACAGCTCCCTTGAAGCTTTCTTT.

V and J are TRBV6-6 and TRBJ1-6, with a weak D call TRBD1 (5 bases). The CDR3 sequence is 14 residues long. V was pared by 7 bases and J by 5 bases, with 12 bases between. Per germline, CDR1 MNHNY and CDR2 SVGAGI (reference sequence). CDR3 DNA sequence: TGTGCCAGCACGAGCGACAGTAATAATTCACCCCTCCACTTT. Encoded protein: CASTSDSNNSPLHF.

The table lists this clone with a few counts. The V and J genes are TRBV6-4 and TRBJ2-1, with TRBD2 matching over 15 bases. In germline, CDR1 is MRHNA, CDR2 SNTAGT. The V segment lost 2 bases and the J segment 8 bases; nucleotides outside the gene matches: 1. The CDR3 spans 15 residues. The CDR3 loop reads CASSDGLAGGHEQFF. In DNA, the CDR3 is TGTGCCAGCAGTGACGGACTAGCGGGGGGGCATGAGCAGTTCTTC.